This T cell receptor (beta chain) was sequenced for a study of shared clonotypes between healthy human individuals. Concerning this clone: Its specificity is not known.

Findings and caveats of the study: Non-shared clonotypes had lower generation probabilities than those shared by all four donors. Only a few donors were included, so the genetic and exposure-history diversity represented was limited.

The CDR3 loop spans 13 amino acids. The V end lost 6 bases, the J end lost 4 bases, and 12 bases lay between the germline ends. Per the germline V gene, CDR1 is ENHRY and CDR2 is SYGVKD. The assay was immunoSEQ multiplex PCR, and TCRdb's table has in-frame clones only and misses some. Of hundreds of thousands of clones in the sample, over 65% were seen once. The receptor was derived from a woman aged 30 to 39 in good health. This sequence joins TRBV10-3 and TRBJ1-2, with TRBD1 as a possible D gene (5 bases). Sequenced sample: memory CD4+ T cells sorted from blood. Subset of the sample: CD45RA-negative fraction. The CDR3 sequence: CAISPGQSYGYTF. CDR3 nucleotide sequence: TGTGCCATCAGCCCAGGGCAGAGCTATGGCTACACCTTC.